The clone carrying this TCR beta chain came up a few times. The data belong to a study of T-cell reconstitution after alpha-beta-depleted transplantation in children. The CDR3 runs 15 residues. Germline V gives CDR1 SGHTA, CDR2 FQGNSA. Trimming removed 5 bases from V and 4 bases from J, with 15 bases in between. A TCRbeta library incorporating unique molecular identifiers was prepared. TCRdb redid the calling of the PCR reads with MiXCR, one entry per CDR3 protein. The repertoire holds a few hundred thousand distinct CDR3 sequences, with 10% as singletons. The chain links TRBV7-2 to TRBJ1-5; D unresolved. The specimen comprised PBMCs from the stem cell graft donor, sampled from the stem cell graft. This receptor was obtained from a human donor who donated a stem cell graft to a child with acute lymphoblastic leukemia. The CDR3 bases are TGTGCCAGCAGCCCAAGTGCGCAACGTAATCAGCCCCAGCATTTT. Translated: CASSPSAQRNQPQHF.